These T cell receptor beta chains were read from a single sample in a study of cytomegalovirus exposure and HLA in healthy donors. Assay: immunoSEQ multiplex PCR; the TCRdb copy retains only in-frame clones and omits some. The table shows some 150,000 clones, with about 82% occurring only once. Input material: PBMCs. Every receptor here comes from a female donor in good health and CMV-seronegative. The CDR3 runs from the conserved cysteine through the conserved F or W.

>TRBV7-7
CASSSRLADTQYF
>TRBV7-2
CASSGTSGPQETQYF
>TRBV5-4
CASSLRANPTNTQYF
>TRBV4-3
CASSQDLAGGPDTQYF
>TRBV6-4
CARGQGEISGSEQYF
>TRBV9
CASSVQPSGGVREQYF
>TRBV10-3
CAISVGLREGELFF
>TRBV6-1
CASGGQSSSYNEQFF
>TRBV5-1
CASSVGQYNEQFF
>TRBV15
CATSRDRGTSGSRGTDTQYF
>TRBV19
CASSIRISYEQYF
>TRBV7-2
CASSYRDYTGELFF
>TRBV19
CASSDRAKNIQYF
>TRBV30
CAWSSASYETQYF
>TRBV9
CASSAAGRGDTQYF
>TRBV15
CATSEASGDYEQYF
>TRBV5-5
CASSSRSGIYYEQYF
>TRBV10-3
CAISQGDTDTQYF
>TRBV7-9
CASSVGAAETQYF
>TRBV7-2
CASSLDGVPPSPQHF
>TRBV27
CASSSPQGARRGPYNEQFF
>TRBV4-1
CASSQVSGGQETQYF